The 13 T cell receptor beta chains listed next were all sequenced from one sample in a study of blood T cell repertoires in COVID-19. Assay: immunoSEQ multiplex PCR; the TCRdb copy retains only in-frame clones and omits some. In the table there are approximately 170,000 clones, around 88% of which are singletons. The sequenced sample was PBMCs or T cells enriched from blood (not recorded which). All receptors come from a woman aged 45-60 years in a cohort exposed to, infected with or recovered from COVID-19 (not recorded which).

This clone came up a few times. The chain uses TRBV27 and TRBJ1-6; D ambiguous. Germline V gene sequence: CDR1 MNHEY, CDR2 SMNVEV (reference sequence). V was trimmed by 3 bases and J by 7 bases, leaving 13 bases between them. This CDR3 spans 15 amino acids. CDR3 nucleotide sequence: TGTGCCAGCAGTTTCGGTGGCAGCGAAAATTCACCCCTCCACTTT. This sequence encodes CASSFGGSENSPLHF.

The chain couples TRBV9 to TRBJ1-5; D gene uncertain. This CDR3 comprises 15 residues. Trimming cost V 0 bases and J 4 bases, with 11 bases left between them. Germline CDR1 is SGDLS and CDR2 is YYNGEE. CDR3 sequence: CASSVDGERNQPQHF. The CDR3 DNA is TGTGCCAGCAGCGTAGACGGGGAGCGGAATCAGCCCCAGCATTTT.

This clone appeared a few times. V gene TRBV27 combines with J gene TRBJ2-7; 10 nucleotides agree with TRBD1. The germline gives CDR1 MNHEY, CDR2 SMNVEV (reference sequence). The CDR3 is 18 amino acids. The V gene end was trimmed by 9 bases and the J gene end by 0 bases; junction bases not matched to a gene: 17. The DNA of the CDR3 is TGTGCCAGAGCTCCGGGACAGGGGTCCTTAGGGGGCTCCTACGAGCAGTACTTC. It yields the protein CARAPGQGSLGGSYEQYF.

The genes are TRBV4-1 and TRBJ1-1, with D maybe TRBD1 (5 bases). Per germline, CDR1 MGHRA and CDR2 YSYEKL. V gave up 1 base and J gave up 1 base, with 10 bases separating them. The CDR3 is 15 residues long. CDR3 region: CASSQGRRENTEAFF. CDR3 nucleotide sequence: TGCGCCAGCAGCCAAGGACGCAGGGAGAACACTGAAGCTTTCTTT.

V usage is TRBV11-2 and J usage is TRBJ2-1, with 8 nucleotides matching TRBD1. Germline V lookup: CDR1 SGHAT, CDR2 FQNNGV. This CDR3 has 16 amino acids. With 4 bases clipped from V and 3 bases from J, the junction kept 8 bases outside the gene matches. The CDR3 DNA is TGTGCCAGCAGCTCGACCGGACAGGGCGACTACAATGAGCAGTTCTTC. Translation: CASSSTGQGDYNEQFF.

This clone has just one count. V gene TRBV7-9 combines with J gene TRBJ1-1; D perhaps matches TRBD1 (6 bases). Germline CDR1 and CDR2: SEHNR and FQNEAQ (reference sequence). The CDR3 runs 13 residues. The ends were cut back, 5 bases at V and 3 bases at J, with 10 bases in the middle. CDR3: CASSKKGDTEAFF. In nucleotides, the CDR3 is TGTGCCAGCAGCAAAAAGGGGGACACTGAAGCTTTCTTT.

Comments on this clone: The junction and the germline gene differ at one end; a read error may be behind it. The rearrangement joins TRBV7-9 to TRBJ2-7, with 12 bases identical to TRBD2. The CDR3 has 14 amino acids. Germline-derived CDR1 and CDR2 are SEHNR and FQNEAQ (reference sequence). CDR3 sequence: CAGSKTSGSNEQYF. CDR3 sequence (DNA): TGTGCCGGCAGCAAGACTAGCGGGAGTAACGAGCAGTACTTC.

The CDR3 coding sequence is TGTGCCAGCAGTCCGGGAGGACAGGGGAACACCGGGGAGCTGTTTTTT. Translated: CASSPGGQGNTGELFF. J is TRBJ2-2 and V is TRBV28; TRBD1 might be the D (8 bases). The CDR3 spans 16 residues. Trimming cost V 5 bases and J 1 base, with 14 bases left between them. Germline V gives CDR1 MDHEN, CDR2 SYDVKM.

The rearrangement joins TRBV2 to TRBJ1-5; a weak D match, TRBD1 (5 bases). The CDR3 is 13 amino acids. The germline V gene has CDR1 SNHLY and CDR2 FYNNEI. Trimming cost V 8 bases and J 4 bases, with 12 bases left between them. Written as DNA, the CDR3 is TGTGCCAGCCATCCAGGGCCGAATCAGCCCCAGCATTTT. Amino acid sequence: CASHPGPNQPQHF.

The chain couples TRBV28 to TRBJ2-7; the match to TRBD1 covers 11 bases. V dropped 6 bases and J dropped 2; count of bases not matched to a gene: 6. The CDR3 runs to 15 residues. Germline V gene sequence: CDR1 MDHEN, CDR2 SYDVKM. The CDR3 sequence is CASSSGTGGAYEQYF. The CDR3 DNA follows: TGTGCCAGCAGCTCCGGGACAGGGGGGGCCTACGAGCAGTACTTC.

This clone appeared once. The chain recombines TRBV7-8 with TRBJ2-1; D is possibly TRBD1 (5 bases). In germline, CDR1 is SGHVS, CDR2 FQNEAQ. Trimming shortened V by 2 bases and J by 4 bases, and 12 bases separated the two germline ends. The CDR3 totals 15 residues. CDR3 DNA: TGTGCCAGCAGCTTATTGGGTGGGGCTTACAATGAGCAGTTCTTC. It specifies CASSLLGGAYNEQFF.

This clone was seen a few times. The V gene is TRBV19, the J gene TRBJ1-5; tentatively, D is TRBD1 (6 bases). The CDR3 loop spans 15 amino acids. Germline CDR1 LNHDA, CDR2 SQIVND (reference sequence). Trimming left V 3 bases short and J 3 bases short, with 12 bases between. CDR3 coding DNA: TGTGCCAGTAGTATCTCTTCAGGGGACAATCAGCCCCAGCATTTT. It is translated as CASSISSGDNQPQHF.

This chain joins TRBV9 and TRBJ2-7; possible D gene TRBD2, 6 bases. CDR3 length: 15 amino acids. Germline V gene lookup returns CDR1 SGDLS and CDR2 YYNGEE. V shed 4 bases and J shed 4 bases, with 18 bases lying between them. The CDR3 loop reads CASSLTGTPLYEQYF. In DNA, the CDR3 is TGTGCCAGCAGCCTCACCGGGACTCCTCTTTACGAGCAGTACTTC.